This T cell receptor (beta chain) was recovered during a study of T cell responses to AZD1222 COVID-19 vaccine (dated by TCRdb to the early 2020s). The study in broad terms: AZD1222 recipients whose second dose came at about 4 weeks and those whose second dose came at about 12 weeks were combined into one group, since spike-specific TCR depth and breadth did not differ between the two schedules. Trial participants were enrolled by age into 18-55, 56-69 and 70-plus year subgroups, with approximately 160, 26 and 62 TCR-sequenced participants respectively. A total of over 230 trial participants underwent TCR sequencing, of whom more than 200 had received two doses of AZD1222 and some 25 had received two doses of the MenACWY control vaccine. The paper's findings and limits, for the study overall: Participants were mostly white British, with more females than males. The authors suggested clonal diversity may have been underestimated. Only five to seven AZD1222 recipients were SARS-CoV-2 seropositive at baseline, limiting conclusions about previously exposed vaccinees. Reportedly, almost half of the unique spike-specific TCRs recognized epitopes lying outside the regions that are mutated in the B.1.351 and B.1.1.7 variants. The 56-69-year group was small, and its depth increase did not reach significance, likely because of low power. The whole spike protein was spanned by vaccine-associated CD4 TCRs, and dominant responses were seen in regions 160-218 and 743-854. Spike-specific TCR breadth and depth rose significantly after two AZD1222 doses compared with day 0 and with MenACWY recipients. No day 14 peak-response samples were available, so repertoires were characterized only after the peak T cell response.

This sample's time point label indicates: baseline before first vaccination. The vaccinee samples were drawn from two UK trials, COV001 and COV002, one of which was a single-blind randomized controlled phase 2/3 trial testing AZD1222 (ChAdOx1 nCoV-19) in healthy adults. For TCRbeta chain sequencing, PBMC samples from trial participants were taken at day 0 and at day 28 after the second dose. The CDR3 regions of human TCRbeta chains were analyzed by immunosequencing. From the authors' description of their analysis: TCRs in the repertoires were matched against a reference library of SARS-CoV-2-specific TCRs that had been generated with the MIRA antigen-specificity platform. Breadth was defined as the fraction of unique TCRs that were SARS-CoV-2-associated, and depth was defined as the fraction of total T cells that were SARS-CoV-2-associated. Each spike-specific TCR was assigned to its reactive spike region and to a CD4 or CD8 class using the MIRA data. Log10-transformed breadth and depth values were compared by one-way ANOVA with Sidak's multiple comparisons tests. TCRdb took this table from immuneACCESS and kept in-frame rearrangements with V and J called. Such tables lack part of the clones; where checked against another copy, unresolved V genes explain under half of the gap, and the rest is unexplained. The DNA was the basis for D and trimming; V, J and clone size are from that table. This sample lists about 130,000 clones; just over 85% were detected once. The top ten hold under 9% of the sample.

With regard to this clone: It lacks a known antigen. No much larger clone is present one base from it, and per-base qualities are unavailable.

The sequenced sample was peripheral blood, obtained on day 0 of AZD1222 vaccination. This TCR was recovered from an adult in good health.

The DNA sequence is TGTGCCAGCAGCGCCAGGACAGGGGAAAATTCACCCCTCCACTTT. It translates to CASSARTGENSPLHF. Here the chain combines TRBV9 and TRBJ1-6; 9 bases in the middle match TRBD1. Reading the germline V gene gives CDR1 SGDLS and CDR2 YYNGEE. The CDR3 starts with the cysteine, ends with the phenylalanine, and has 15 residues. Kept here is only the CDR3 DNA, which spans 45 bases and is read in frame from base 1. Ends trimmed: V by 3 bases, J by 7 bases; bases unmatched to a gene: 5.